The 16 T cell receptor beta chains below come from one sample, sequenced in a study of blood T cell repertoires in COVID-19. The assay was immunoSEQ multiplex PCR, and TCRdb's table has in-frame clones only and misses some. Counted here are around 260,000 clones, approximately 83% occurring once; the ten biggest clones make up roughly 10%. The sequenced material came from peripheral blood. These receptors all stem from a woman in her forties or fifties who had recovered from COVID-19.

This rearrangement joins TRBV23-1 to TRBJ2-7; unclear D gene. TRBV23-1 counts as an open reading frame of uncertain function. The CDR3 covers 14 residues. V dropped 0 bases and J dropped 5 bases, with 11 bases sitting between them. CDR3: CASSQSNPSDEQYF. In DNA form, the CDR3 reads TGCGCCAGCAGTCAATCGAACCCCTCGGACGAGCAGTACTTC.

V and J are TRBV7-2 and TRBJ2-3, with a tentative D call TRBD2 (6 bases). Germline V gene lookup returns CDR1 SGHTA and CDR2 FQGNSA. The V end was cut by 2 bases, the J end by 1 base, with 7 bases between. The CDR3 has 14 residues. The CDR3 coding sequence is TGTGCCAGCAGCTTACCGGGGGGCACAGATACGCAGTATTTT. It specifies CASSLPGGTDTQYF.

CDR3 amino acids: CASSFHRVGTGTEAFF. The CDR3 DNA reads TGTGCCAGCAGCTTCCACAGGGTCGGAACGGGCACTGAAGCTTTCTTT. This chain joins TRBV7-2 and TRBJ1-1; TRBD1 might be the D (6 bases). The CDR3 is 16 residues long. V was shortened by 3 bases and J by 4 bases, with 18 bases between the two germline ends. Germline CDR1 and CDR2: SGHTA and FQGNSA. The entire variable domain, with the rest obtained from reference TRBV7-2 and TRBJ1-1, is as follows: GAGVSQSPSNKVTEKGKDVELRCDPISGHTALYWYRQSLGQGLEFLIYFQGNSAPDKSGLPSDRFSAERTGGSVSTLTIQRTQQEDSAVYLCASSFHRVGTGTEAFFGQGTRLTVV.

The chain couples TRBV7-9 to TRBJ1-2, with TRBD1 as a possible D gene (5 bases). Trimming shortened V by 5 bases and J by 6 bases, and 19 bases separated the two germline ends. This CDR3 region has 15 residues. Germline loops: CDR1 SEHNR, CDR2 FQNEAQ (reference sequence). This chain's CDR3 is CASSRWMGGTDGYTF. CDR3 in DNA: TGTGCCAGCAGCCGTTGGATGGGGGGTACGGATGGCTACACCTTC.

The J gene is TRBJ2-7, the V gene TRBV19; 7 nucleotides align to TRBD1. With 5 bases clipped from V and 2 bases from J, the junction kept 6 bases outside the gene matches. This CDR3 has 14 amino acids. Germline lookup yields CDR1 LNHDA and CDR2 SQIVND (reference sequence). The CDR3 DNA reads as TGTGCCAGTAGTCCGACAGGGTCTACCTACGAGCAGTACTTC. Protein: CASSPTGSTYEQYF.

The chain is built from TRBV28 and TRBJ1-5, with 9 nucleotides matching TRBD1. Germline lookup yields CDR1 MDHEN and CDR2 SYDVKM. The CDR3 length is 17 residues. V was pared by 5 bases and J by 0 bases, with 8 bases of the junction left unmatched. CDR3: CASSRRTGALSNQPQHF. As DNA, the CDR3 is TGTGCCAGCAGTCGAAGGACAGGGGCCCTTAGCAATCAGCCCCAGCATTTT.

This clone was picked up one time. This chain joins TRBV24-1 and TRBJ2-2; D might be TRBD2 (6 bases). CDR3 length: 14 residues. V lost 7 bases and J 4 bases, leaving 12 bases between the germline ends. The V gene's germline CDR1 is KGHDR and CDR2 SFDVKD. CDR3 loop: CATSVGLITGELFF. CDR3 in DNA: TGTGCCACCAGCGTGGGACTGATCACCGGGGAGCTGTTTTTT.

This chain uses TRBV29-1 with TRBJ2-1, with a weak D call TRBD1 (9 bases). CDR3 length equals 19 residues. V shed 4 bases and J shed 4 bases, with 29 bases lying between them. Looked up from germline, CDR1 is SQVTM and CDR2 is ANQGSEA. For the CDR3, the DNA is TGCAGCGTTGCACAGGGGGCGGGAGTGGGAGCGGGAGCTTACAATGAGCAGTTCTTC. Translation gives CSVAQGAGVGAGAYNEQFF.

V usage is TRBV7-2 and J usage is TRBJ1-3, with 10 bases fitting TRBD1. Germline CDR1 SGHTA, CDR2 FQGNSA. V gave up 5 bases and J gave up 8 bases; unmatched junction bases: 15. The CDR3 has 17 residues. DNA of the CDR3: TGTGCCAGCAGCCACACCCGGGACAGGGGAACTCGTGACACCATATATTTT. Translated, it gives CASSHTRDRGTRDTIYF.

The CDR3 spells CASSLYEAYEQYF. DNA of the CDR3: TGTGCCAGCAGCTTATACGAGGCCTACGAGCAGTACTTC. The chain has TRBV7-9 and TRBJ2-7; D is unresolved. The V end lost 2 bases, the J end lost 2 bases, and 7 bases lay between the germline ends. Germline lookup yields CDR1 SEHNR and CDR2 FQNEAQ (reference sequence). The CDR3 loop spans 13 amino acids.

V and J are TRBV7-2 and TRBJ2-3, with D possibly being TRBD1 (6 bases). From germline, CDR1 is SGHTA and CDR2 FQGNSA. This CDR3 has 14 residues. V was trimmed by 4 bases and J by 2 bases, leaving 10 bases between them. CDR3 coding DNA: TGTGCCAGCAGCTCCCAGGGGATCACAGATACGCAGTATTTT. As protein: CASSSQGITDTQYF.

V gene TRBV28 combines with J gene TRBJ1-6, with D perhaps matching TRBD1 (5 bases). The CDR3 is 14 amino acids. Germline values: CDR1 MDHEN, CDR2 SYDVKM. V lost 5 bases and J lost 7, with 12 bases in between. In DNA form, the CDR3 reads TGTGCCAGCAGTCCCTACGGGGGAAATTCACCCCTCCACTTT. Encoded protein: CASSPYGGNSPLHF.

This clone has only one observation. This CDR3 reads CASSQRTSGNNEQFF. CDR3 DNA sequence: TGTGCCAGCAGCCAAAGGACTAGCGGAAACAATGAGCAGTTCTTC. The V gene is TRBV3-1 (or the pseudogene TRBV3-2), the J gene TRBJ2-1, with TRBD2 matching over 10 bases. The CDR3 consists of 15 residues. J gave up 5 bases and V 2 bases, and 3 bases lay outside the gene matches. The V gene's germline CDR1 is LGHDT and CDR2 YNNKEL (reference sequence).

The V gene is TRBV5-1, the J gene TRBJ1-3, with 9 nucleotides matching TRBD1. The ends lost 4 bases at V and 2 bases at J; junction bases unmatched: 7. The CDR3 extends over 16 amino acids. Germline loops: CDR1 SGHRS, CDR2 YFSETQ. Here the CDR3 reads CASSPGQGSPGNTIYF. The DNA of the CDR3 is TGCGCCAGCAGCCCAGGACAGGGGAGCCCTGGAAACACCATATATTTT.

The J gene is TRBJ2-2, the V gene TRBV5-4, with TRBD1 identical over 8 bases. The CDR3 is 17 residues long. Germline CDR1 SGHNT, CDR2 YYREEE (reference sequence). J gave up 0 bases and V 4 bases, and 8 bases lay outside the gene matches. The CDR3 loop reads CASSRSGQGTNTGELFF. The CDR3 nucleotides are TGTGCCAGCAGCCGTAGCGGACAGGGTACGAACACCGGGGAGCTGTTTTTT.

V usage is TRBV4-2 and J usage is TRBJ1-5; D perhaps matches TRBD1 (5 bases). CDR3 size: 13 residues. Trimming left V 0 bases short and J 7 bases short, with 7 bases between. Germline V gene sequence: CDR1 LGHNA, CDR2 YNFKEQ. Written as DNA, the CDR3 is TGTGCCAGCAGCCAAGAAGGGGTACAGCCCCAGCATTTT. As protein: CASSQEGVQPQHF.